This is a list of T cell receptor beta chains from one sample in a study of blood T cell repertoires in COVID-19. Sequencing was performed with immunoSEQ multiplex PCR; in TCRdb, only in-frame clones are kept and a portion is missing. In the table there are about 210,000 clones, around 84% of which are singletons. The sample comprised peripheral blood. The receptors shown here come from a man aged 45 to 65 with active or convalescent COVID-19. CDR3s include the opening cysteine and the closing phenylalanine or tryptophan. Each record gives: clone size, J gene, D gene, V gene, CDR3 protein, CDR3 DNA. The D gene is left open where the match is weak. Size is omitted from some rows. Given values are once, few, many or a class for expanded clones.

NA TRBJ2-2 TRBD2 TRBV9 CASSGAALARGGSGELFF TGTGCCAGCAGCGGCGCCGCTCTAGCTCGGGGAGGGTCGGGGGAGCTGTTTTTT
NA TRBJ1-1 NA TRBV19 CASRTRTGSAEAFF TGTGCCAGTAGGACCCGGACGGGGTCGGCTGAAGCTTTCTTT
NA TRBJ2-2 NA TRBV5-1 CASSALVGTGELFF TGCGCCAGCAGCGCTCTAGTGGGCACCGGGGAGCTGTTTTTT
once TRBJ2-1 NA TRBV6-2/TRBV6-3 CASSPIGGSYNEQFF TGTGCCAGCAGCCCTATTGGGGGGTCCTACAATGAGCAGTTCTTC
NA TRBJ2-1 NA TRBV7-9 CASSLWEQGVEQFF TGTGCCAGCAGCCTTTGGGAACAGGGCGTTGAGCAGTTCTTC
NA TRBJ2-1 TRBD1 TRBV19 CAAAQGVNEQFF TGTGCCGCCGCCCAGGGGGTAAATGAGCAGTTCTTC
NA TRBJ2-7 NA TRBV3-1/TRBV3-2 CASSQVSDSYEQYF TGTGCCAGCAGCCAAGTTTCAGATTCCTACGAGCAGTACTTC
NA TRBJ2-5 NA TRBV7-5 CVRSGGYPLAPSAQYF TGTGTCAGAAGTGGCGGATACCCCCTTGCCCCAAGTGCTCAGTACTTC
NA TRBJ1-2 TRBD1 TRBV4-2 CASSQAVTGGDYGYTF TGTGCCAGCAGCCAAGCGGTAACAGGGGGCGACTATGGCTACACCTTC
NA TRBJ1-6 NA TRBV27 CASTSGTTPNSPLHF TGTGCCAGCACCTCCGGGACAACGCCGAATTCACCCCTCCACTTT
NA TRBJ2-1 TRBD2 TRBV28 CASSLAGAINEQFF TGTGCCAGCAGCTTAGCGGGGGCGATCAATGAGCAGTTCTTC
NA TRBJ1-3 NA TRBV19 CASSIARSSGNTIYF TGTGCCAGTAGTATAGCGCGGAGCTCTGGAAACACCATATATTTT
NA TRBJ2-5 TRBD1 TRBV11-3 CASSSGQGVGETQYF TGTGCCAGCAGCTCAGGACAGGGGGTAGGCGAGACCCAGTACTTC
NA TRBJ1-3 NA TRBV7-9 CASSSERVINTIYF TGTGCCAGCAGCTCCGAGAGGGTGATAAACACCATATATTTT
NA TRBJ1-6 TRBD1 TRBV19 CASTQGVNSPLHF TGTGCCAGTACTCAGGGGGTTAATTCACCCCTCCACTTT
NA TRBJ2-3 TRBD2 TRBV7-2 CASMTGVAGEHTDTQYF TGTGCCAGCATGACTGGGGTGGCGGGAGAGCACACAGATACGCAGTATTTT
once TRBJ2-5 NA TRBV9 CASSVGPDQETQYF TGTGCCAGCAGCGTAGGTCCAGACCAAGAGACCCAGTACTTC
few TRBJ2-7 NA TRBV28 CASSFPGNTYEQYF TGTGCCAGCAGTTTTCCAGGGAACACCTACGAGCAGTACTTC
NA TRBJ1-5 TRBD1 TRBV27 CASSRTGVQPQHF TGTGCCAGCAGCCGGACAGGGGTCCAGCCCCAGCATTTT
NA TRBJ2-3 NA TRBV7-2 CASSRWAWQALDTQYF TGTGCCAGCAGCCGTTGGGCGTGGCAGGCGCTGGATACGCAGTATTTT
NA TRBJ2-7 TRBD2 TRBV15 CATTRRLTSGRDSEQYF TGTGCCACCACCAGGAGGTTAACTAGCGGGAGAGATAGCGAGCAGTACTTC
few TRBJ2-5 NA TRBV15 CATSREGRPQETQYF TGTGCCACCAGCAGAGAGGGGAGACCGCAAGAGACCCAGTACTTC
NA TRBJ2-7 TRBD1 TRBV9 CASSVYRGRYEQYF TGTGCCAGCAGCGTATACAGGGGGCGGTACGAGCAGTACTTC
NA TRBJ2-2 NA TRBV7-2 CASSLIGKRLFF TGTGCCAGCAGCTTAATAGGCAAGCGGCTGTTTTTT
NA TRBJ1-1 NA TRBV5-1 CASSRKARGRSTEAFF TGCGCCAGCAGCCGAAAGGCCCGGGGTCGAAGCACTGAAGCTTTCTTT